This T cell receptor (beta chain) was recovered during a study of T cells in localized non-small cell lung cancer. Details on this clone: Its antigen is unknown.

General study findings and limits: The appearance of a median approximately 61 of the top 100 tumor clones was seen in adjacent lung. Only one tumor region went through sequencing, so heterogeneity may still be there. Clonality of T cells reached its maximum in uninvolved adjacent lung, surpassing tumor. Prolonged overall survival went with higher T cell density in the blood.

The junction had 4 bases not matched to a gene; V was cut back by 2 bases and J by 6 bases. The CDR3 is 16 amino acids. Germline-derived CDR1 and CDR2 are SGHKS and YYEKEE (reference sequence). Using immunoSEQ multiplex PCR, the repertoire was profiled, and TCRdb retains in-frame clones only, with some absent. Here the sample spans 25,000 or so clones, approximately 88% being singletons. The sample was peripheral blood, taken before any cancer treatment. The V and J genes are TRBV5-5 and TRBJ2-2; 13 bases are shared with TRBD2. The clonotype comes from a male donor aged 60 or older with stage I lung adenocarcinoma. The CDR3 protein is CASSFGLAGVSGELFF. The DNA of the CDR3 is TGTGCCAGCAGCTTCGGACTAGCGGGGGTTTCCGGGGAGCTGTTTTTT.